This T cell receptor beta chain comes out of a study of patients with pleural tuberculosis. TCRdb called the reads again in MiXCR, with one record for every CDR3 protein. The sample consists of around 50,000 distinct CDR3 sequences, less than 8% of them appearing once. This clonotype was found many times. Germline CDR1 and CDR2: MNHEY and SMNVEV (reference sequence). Between the trimmed V and J ends, which lost 0 bases and 6 bases, there was a span of 12 bases. The CDR3 covers 15 residues. This chain joins TRBV27 and TRBJ2-1; D not resolved. The sequence derives from a human donor with pleural tuberculosis. CDR3 sequence reads: CASSLSTGSGNEQFF. The CDR3 bases are TGTGCCAGCAGTTTATCAACGGGTTCAGGCAATGAGCAGTTCTTC.